The present T cell receptor beta chain was sequenced within a study of cytomegalovirus exposure and HLA in healthy donors. The germline V gene has CDR1 SNHLY and CDR2 FYNNEI. V lost 6 bases and J 6 bases, leaving 12 bases between the germline ends. CDR3 size: 13 residues. Comment on this clone: The antigen remains unidentified.

Study results and caveats: In vitro, a few CMV-associated chains proved specific for CMV antigens.

Sequencing was performed with immunoSEQ multiplex PCR; in TCRdb, only in-frame clones are kept and a portion is missing. Of about 360,000 clones in the sample, approximately 90% were seen once. The specimen sequenced was PBMCs. The V and J genes are TRBV2 and TRBJ1-5; possibly TRBD1 for D (5 bases). The TCR originated in a woman younger than 30 in good health and CMV-seronegative. In DNA, the CDR3 is TGTGCCAGCAGCCGCAGGGAGGGTCAGCCCCAGCATTTT. This sequence encodes CASSRREGQPQHF.